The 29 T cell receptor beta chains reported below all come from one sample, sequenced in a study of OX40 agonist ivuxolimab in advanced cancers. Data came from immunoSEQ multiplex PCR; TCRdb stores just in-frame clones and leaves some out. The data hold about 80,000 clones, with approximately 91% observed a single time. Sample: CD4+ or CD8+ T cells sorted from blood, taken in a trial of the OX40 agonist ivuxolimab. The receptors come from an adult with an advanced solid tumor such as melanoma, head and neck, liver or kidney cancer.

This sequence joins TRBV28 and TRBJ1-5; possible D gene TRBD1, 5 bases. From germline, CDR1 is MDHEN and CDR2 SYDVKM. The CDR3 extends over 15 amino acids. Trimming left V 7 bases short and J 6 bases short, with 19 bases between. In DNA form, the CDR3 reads TGTGCCAGCACCATGGGGGGGTTCGAGAGTCAGCCCCAGCATTTT. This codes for CASTMGGFESQPQHF.

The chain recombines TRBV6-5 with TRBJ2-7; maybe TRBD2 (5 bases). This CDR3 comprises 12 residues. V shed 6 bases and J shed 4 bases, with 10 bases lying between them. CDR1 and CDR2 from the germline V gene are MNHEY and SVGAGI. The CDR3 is CASSPGGYEQYF. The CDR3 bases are TGTGCCAGCAGCCCCGGCGGGTACGAGCAGTACTTC.

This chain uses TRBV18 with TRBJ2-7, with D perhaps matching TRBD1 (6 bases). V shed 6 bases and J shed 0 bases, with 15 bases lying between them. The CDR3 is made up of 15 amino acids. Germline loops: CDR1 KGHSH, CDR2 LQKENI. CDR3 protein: CASSRGGQSSYEQYF. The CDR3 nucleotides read TGTGCCAGCTCTCGAGGGGGACAATCCTCCTACGAGCAGTACTTC. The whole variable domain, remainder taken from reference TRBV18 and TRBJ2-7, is NAGVMQNPRHLVRRRGQEARLRCSPMKGHSHVYWYRQLPEEGLKFMVYLQKENIIDESGMPKERFSAEFPKEGPSILRIQQVVRGDSAAYFCASSRGGQSSYEQYFGPGTRLTVT.

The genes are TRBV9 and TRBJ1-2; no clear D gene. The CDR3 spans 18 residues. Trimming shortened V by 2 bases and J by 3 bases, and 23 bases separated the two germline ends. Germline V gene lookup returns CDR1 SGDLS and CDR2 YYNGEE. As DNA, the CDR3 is TGTGCCAGCAGCGTGCTCAGCACGGTAGGGATGGGTGACTATGGCTACACCTTC. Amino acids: CASSVLSTVGMGDYGYTF.

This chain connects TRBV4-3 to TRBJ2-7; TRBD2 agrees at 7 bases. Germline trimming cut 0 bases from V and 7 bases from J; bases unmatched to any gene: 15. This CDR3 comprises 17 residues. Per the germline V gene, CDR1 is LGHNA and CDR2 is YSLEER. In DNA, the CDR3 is TGCGCCAGCAGCCAAGAGAAGGCTAGCGGTCTACTGGGGGAGCAGTACTTC. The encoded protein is CASSQEKASGLLGEQYF.

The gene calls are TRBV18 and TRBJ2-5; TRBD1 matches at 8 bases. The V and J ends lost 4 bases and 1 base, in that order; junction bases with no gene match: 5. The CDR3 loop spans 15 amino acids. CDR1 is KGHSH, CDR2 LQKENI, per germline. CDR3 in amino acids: CASSRTGTGQETQYF. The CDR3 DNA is TGTGCCAGCTCACGAACCGGGACAGGCCAAGAGACCCAGTACTTC.

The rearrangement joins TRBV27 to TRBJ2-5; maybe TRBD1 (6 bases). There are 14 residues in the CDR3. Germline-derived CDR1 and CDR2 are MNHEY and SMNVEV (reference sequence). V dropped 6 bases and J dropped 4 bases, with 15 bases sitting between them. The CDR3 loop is CASSSQGRGETQYF. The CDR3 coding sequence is TGTGCCAGCAGCTCACAGGGTCGGGGAGAGACCCAGTACTTC.

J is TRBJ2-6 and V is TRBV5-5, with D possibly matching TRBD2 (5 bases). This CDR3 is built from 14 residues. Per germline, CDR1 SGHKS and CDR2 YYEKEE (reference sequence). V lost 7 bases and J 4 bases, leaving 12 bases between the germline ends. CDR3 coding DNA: TGTGCCAGCGAGCGACGCGGGGGGGCCAACGTCCTGACTTTC. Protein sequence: CASERRGGANVLTF. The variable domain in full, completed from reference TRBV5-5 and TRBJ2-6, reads DAGVTQSPTHLIKTRGQQVTLRCSPISGHKSVSWYQQVLGQGPQFIFQYYEKEERGRGNFPDRFSARQFPNYSSELNVNALLLGDSALYLCASERRGGANVLTFGAGSRLTVL.

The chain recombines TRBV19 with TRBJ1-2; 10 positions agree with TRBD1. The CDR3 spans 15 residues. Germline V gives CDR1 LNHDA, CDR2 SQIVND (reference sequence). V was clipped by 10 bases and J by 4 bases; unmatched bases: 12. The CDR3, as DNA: TGTGCCACCCTCCCGCGGGACAGGGGAGGCTATGGCTACACCTTC. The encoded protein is CATLPRDRGGYGYTF. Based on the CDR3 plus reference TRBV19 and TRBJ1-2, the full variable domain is DGGITQSPKYLFRKEGQNVTLSCEQNLNHDAMYWYRQDPGQGLRLIYYSQIVNDFQKGDIAEGYSVSREKKESFPLTVTSAQKNPTAFYLCATLPRDRGGYGYTFGSGTRLTVV.

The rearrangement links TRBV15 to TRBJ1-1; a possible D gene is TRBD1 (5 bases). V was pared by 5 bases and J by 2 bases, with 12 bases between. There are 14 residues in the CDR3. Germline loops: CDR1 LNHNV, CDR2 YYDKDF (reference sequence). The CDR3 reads CATSYRDGNTEAFF. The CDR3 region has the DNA TGTGCCACCAGCTACCGGGACGGAAACACTGAAGCTTTCTTT.

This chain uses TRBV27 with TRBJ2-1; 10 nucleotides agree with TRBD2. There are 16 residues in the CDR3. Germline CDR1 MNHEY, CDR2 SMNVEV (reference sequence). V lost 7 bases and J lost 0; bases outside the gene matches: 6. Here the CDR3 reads CASNGLAASSYNEQFF. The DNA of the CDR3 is TGTGCCAGCAACGGACTAGCGGCGAGCTCCTACAATGAGCAGTTCTTC.

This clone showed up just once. CDR3 nucleotide sequence: TGCGCCAGCAGCCAAGATTTTGCTCCGGGGGCAGATACGCAGTATTTT. The encoded protein is CASSQDFAPGADTQYF. This chain links TRBV4-1 with TRBJ2-3, with D perhaps matching TRBD2 (6 bases). The germline gives CDR1 MGHRA, CDR2 YSYEKL. The CDR3 is 16 residues long. Trimming stripped 0 bases from V and 4 bases from J, with 14 bases between.

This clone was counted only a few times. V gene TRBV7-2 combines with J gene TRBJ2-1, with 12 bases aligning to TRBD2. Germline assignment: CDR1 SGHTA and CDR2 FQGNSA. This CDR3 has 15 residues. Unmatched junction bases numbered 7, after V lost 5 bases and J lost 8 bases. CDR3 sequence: CASSEGTSGFDEQFF. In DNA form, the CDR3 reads TGTGCCAGCAGCGAAGGGACTAGCGGGTTTGATGAGCAGTTCTTC.

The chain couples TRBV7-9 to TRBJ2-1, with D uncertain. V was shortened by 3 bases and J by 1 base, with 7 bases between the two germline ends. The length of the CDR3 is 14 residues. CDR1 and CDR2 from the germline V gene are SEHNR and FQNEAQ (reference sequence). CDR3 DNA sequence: TGTGCCAGCAGCTTGCGCGGATCCTACAATGAGCAGTTCTTC. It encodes CASSLRGSYNEQFF. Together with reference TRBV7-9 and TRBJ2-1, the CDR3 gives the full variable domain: DTGVSQNPRHKITKRGQNVTFRCDPISEHNRLYWYRQTLGQGPEFLTYFQNEAQLEKSRLLSDRFSAERPKGSFSTLEIQRTEQGDSAMYLCASSLRGSYNEQFFGPGTRLTVL.

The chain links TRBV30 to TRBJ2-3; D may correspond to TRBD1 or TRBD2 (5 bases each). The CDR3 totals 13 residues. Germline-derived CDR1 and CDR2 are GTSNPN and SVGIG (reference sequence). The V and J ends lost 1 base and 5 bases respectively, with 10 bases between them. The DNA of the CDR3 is TGTGCCTGGAGTGGGGGCCGGGGAGATACGCAGTATTTT. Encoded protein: CAWSGGRGDTQYF.

CDR3 nucleotide sequence: TGTGCCAGCAGCTTATTAGGGGGGGCCAACAATGAGCAGTTCTTC. Encoded protein: CASSLLGGANNEQFF. The chain couples TRBV7-3 to TRBJ2-1; weak D call: TRBD2 (7 bases). Germline CDR1 SGHTA, CDR2 FQGTGA. V was trimmed by 2 bases and J by 5 bases, leaving 13 bases between them. This CDR3 contains 15 residues.

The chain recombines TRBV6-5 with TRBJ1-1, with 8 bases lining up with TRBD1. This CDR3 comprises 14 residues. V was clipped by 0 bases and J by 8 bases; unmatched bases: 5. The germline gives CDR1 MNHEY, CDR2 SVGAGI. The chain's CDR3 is CASSYSRTGGEAFF. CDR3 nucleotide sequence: TGTGCCAGCAGTTACTCACGAACAGGGGGAGAAGCTTTCTTT.

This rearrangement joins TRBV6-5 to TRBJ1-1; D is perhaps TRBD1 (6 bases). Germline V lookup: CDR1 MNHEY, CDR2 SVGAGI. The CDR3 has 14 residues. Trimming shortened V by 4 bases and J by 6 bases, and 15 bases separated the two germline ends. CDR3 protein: CASSFQNRVSEAFF. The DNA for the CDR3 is TGTGCCAGCAGTTTCCAAAACAGGGTCTCTGAAGCTTTCTTT.

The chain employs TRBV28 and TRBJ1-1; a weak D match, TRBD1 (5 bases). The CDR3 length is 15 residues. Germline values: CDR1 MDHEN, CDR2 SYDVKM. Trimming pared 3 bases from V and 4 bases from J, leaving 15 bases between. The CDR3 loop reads CASSLGGASGTEAFF. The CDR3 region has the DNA TGTGCCAGCAGTTTGGGAGGGGCGAGCGGCACTGAAGCTTTCTTT.

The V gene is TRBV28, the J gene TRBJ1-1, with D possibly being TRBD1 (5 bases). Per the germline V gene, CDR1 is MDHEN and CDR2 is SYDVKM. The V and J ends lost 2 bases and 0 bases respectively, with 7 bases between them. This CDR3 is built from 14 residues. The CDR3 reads CASSLGGLNTEAFF. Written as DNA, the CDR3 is TGTGCCAGCAGTTTAGGGGGTTTGAACACTGAAGCTTTCTTT.

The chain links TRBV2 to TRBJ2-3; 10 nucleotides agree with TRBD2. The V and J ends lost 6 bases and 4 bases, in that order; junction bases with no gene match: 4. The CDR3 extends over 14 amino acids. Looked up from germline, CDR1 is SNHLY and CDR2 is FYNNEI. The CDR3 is CASRLTSGPDTQYF. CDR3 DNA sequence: TGTGCCAGCAGGTTGACTAGCGGGCCAGATACGCAGTATTTT.

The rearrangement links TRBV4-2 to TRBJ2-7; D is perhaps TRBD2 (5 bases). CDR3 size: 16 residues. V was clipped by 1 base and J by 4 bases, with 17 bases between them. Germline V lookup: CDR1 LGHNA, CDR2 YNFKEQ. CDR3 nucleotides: TGTGCCAGCAGCCAAGTACCCGCGGGCGTGGGATACGAGCAGTACTTC. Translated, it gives CASSQVPAGVGYEQYF.

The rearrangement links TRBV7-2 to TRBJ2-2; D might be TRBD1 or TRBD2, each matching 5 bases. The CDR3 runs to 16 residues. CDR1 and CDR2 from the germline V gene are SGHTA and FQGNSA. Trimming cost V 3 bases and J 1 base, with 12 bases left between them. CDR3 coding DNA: TGTGCCAGCAGCTTCGCAGGGACGGTGAACACCGGGGAGCTGTTTTTT. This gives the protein CASSFAGTVNTGELFF.

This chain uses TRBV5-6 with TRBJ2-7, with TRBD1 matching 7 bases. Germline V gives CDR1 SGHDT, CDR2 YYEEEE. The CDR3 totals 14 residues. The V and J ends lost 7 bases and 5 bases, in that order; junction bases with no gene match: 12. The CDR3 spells CASRTLDRLDEQYF. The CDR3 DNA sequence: TGTGCCAGCCGTACACTGGACAGGCTCGACGAGCAGTACTTC.

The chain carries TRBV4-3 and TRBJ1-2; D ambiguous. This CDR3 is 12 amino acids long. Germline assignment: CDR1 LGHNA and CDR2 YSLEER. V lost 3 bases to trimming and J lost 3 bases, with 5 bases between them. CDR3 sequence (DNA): TGCGCCAGCAGCCAGCCAGACTATGGCTACACCTTC. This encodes CASSQPDYGYTF.

CDR3 region: CARLQGLNTEAFF. The CDR3 bases are TGTGCCAGGTTACAGGGGTTGAACACTGAAGCTTTCTTT. The rearrangement links TRBV21-1 to TRBJ1-1; TRBD1 reflects the table's D call only, with no check against the DNA. TRBV21-1 is a listed pseudogene. CDR3 length: 13 amino acids.

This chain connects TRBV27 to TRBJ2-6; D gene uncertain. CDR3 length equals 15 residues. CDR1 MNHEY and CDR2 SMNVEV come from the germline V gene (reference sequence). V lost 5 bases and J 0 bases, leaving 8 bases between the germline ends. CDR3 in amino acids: CASSGVRSGANVLTF. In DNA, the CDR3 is TGTGCCAGCAGTGGGGTGCGCTCTGGGGCCAACGTCCTGACTTTC. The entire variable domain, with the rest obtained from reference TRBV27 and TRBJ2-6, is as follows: EAQVTQNPRYLITVTGKKLTVTCSQNMNHEYMSWYRQDPGLGLRQIYYSMNVEVTDKGDVPEGYKVSRKEKRNFPLILESPSPNQTSLYFCASSGVRSGANVLTFGAGSRLTVL.

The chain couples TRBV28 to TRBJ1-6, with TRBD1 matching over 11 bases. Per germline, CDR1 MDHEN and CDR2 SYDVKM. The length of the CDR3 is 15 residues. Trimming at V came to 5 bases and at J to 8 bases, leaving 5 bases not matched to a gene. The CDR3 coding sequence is TGTGCCAGCAGTCCCGGACAGGGGGCTTATTCACCCCTCCACTTT. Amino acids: CASSPGQGAYSPLHF.

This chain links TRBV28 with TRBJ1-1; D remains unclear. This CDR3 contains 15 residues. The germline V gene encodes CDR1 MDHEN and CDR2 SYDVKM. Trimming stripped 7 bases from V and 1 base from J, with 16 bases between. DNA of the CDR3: TGTGCCAGCACTTATCAAAAGGAGGGGAACACTGAAGCTTTCTTT. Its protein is CASTYQKEGNTEAFF.